The next 26 T cell receptor beta chains were all read from a single sample in a study of blood T cell repertoires in COVID-19. Clones were read by immunoSEQ multiplex PCR, and TCRdb kept only the in-frame ones, dropping some. The sample gives 70,000 to 90,000 clones, around nine tenths of which show up once; less than 1.5% is in the top ten. The sequenced sample was PBMCs or T cells enriched from blood (not recorded which). The receptor source for this set is a woman aged 50 to 60 with acute COVID-19.

The chain carries TRBV4-1 and TRBJ2-3; 8 nucleotides align to TRBD2. Losses at the gene ends were 2 bases for V and 2 bases for J; bases not matched to a gene: 6. CDR3 length: 16 amino acids. Germline V CDR1 and CDR2: MGHRA, YSYEKL. In DNA, the CDR3 is TGCGCCAGCAGCCAACGGACTAGCAGAGACACAGATACGCAGTATTTT. Amino acid sequence: CASSQRTSRDTDTQYF.

The CDR3 loop reads CASSPLSDTIYF. The CDR3 coding sequence is TGTGCCAGCTCACCACTTTCGGACACCATATATTTT. The chain links TRBV18 to TRBJ1-3; D gene uncertain. Per germline, CDR1 KGHSH and CDR2 LQKENI. This CDR3 contains 12 residues. Trimming cost V 1 base and J 8 bases, with 6 bases left between them.

The chain combines TRBV2 with TRBJ2-1; no clear D. CDR1 and CDR2 (germline): SNHLY, FYNNEI. The CDR3 extends over 11 amino acids. The V and J ends lost 5 bases and 7 bases respectively, with 6 bases between them. The DNA of the CDR3 is TGTGCCAGCAGTATCTATAATGAGCAGTTCTTC. Amino acids: CASSIYNEQFF.

The CDR3 sequence is CASSLDRFNEKLFF. The CDR3, as DNA: TGTGCCAGCAGCTTGGACAGATTTAATGAAAAACTGTTTTTT. The chain has TRBV5-4 and TRBJ1-4, with no clear D. The CDR3 has 14 amino acids. The V end was cut by 0 bases, the J end by 4 bases, with 7 bases between. Germline CDR1 SGHNT, CDR2 YYREEE (reference sequence).

This chain connects TRBV5-1 to TRBJ2-1; D gene uncertain. CDR3 length: 12 amino acids. Germline V gene sequence: CDR1 SGHRS, CDR2 YFSETQ. Trimming shortened V by 3 bases and J by 7 bases, and 8 bases separated the two germline ends. Written as DNA, the CDR3 is TGCGCCAGCAGCTATCTAGGTAATGAGCAGTTCTTC. It specifies CASSYLGNEQFF.

The genes are TRBV10-3 and TRBJ1-1; TRBD1 is a possible D gene (6 bases). The CDR3 contains 15 residues. The V and J ends lost 0 bases and 3 bases respectively, with 11 bases between them. Germline lookup yields CDR1 ENHRY and CDR2 SYGVKD. The CDR3 loop reads CAISESTGGHTEAFF. The CDR3 coding sequence is TGTGCCATCAGTGAGTCGACGGGGGGCCACACTGAAGCTTTCTTT.

This chain joins TRBV9 and TRBJ2-1; no clear D. V lost 0 bases to trimming and J lost 5 bases, with 12 bases between them. This CDR3 has 15 residues. Germline CDR1 is SGDLS and CDR2 is YYNGEE. The CDR3 is CASSVEPQVHNEQFF. The CDR3 DNA reads TGTGCCAGCAGCGTAGAGCCCCAGGTACACAATGAGCAGTTCTTC.

The V gene is TRBV24-1, the J gene TRBJ1-1; D perhaps matches TRBD1 (5 bases). CDR3 length equals 14 residues. The germline gives CDR1 KGHDR, CDR2 SFDVKD. V was clipped by 12 bases and J by 4 bases, with 20 bases between them. CDR3 in amino acids: CASASGGPSTEAFF. CDR3 nucleotides: TGTGCCTCCGCCTCCGGGGGACCTAGCACTGAAGCTTTCTTT.

The chain carries TRBV3-1 (or the pseudogene TRBV3-2) and TRBJ1-1; 8 bases fit TRBD1. There are 13 residues in the CDR3. Germline V gene data show CDR1 as LGHDT and CDR2 as YNNKEL (reference sequence). Trimming removed 5 bases from V and 4 bases from J; junction bases left unmatched: 3. In nucleotides, the CDR3 is TGTGCCAGCAGCGCACAGGGGGGCACTGAAGCTTTCTTT. Protein sequence: CASSAQGGTEAFF.

This clone is a singleton in its sample. This chain uses TRBV2 with TRBJ1-3; TRBD1 is a possible D gene (6 bases). Trimming took off 5 bases at V and 1 base at J, with 15 bases between the two ends. This CDR3 contains 16 residues. The germline CDR1 and CDR2 sequences are SNHLY and FYNNEI. The DNA of the CDR3 is TGTGCCAGCAGTTTTAAATGGACAGTTTCTGGAAACACCATATATTTT. It encodes CASSFKWTVSGNTIYF. Full variable domain (rest looked up from reference TRBV2 and TRBJ1-3): EPEVTQTPSHQVTQMGQEVILRCVPISNHLYFYWYRQILGQKVEFLVSFYNNEISEKSEIFDDQFSVERPDGSNFTLKIRSTKLEDSAMYFCASSFKWTVSGNTIYFGEGSWLTVV.

The chain uses TRBV3-1 (or the pseudogene TRBV3-2) and TRBJ2-5; 9 nucleotides agree with TRBD2. Germline V gene lookup returns CDR1 LGHDT and CDR2 YNNKEL (reference sequence). V lost 3 bases to trimming and J lost 5 bases; unmatched junction nucleotides: 7. There are 15 residues in the CDR3. The CDR3 loop reads CASSHSGRGRETQYF. CDR3 nucleotide sequence: TGTGCCAGCAGCCATAGCGGGAGAGGGAGGGAGACCCAGTACTTC.

The rearrangement joins TRBV18 to TRBJ2-7, with 13 bases that match TRBD2. This CDR3 contains 19 residues. V shed 3 bases, J shed 3 bases, and the junction held 14 bases outside the gene matches. Germline V lookup: CDR1 KGHSH, CDR2 LQKENI. This CDR3 reads CASSPGGTSGIGTGYEQYF. The CDR3 DNA follows: TGTGCCAGCTCACCGGGGGGGACTAGCGGGATCGGGACCGGCTACGAGCAGTACTTC. The variable domain in full, with the rest retrieved from reference TRBV18 and TRBJ2-7, is NAGVMQNPRHLVRRRGQEARLRCSPMKGHSHVYWYRQLPEEGLKFMVYLQKENIIDESGMPKERFSAEFPKEGPSILRIQQVVRGDSAAYFCASSPGGTSGIGTGYEQYFGPGTRLTVT.

This chain connects TRBV4-1 to TRBJ2-3; possible D gene TRBD2, 6 bases. Deletions cut 0 bases from V and 6 bases from J, with 16 bases between. CDR1 MGHRA and CDR2 YSYEKL come from the germline V gene. The CDR3 loop spans 16 amino acids. CDR3 in amino acids: CASSQDFSGSGDTQYF. The CDR3 DNA follows: TGCGCCAGCAGCCAAGATTTTTCCGGGAGTGGGGATACGCAGTATTTT.

The chain is built from TRBV27 and TRBJ1-2; the D gene is possibly TRBD1 (5 bases). This CDR3 is built from 14 residues. Germline CDR1 and CDR2: MNHEY and SMNVEV (reference sequence). The V end lost 4 bases, the J end lost 7 bases, and 16 bases lay between the germline ends. The CDR3 sequence is CASSYSGVDGGYTF. The CDR3, as DNA: TGTGCCAGCAGTTACTCGGGGGTTGATGGTGGCTACACCTTC.

The chain uses TRBV9 and TRBJ1-3; 8 nucleotides align to TRBD1. Germline V CDR1 and CDR2: SGDLS, YYNGEE. With 2 bases clipped from V and 3 bases from J, the junction kept 4 bases outside the gene matches. This CDR3 has 15 residues. CDR3 amino acids: CASSVSGGYGNTIYF. In DNA, the CDR3 is TGTGCCAGCAGCGTGTCAGGGGGCTATGGAAACACCATATATTTT.

The chain recombines TRBV19 with TRBJ2-1; no reliable D call. The CDR3 consists of 11 residues. Trimming shortened V by 9 bases and J by 2 bases, and 5 bases separated the two germline ends. CDR1 LNHDA and CDR2 SQIVND come from the germline V gene (reference sequence). The DNA for the CDR3 is TGTGCCAGCGCAGCCTACAATGAGCAGTTCTTC. Protein: CASAAYNEQFF.

The chain recombines TRBV18 with TRBJ2-1, with D uncertain. Trimming took 1 base from V and 10 from J, leaving 11 bases between them. In germline, CDR1 is KGHSH, CDR2 LQKENI. CDR3 size: 13 residues. CDR3 bases: TGTGCCAGCTCACCACTTGGCCACCTCGAGCAGTTCTTC. Translation gives CASSPLGHLEQFF.

The count of this clone is one. CDR3 nucleotide sequence: TGTGCCAGCAGTTTCGGGCAGGGACATGAAGAGACCCAGTACTTC. Translated, it gives CASSFGQGHEETQYF. The rearrangement joins TRBV27 to TRBJ2-5; D perhaps matches TRBD1 (6 bases). Trimming stripped 3 bases from V and 3 bases from J, with 14 bases between. Per the germline V gene, CDR1 is MNHEY and CDR2 is SMNVEV (reference sequence). The CDR3 length is 15 residues.

The J gene is TRBJ1-3, the V gene TRBV30, with 8 bases that match TRBD1. Germline CDR1 and CDR2: GTSNPN and SVGIG (reference sequence). The CDR3 runs to 20 residues. V lost 1 base to trimming and J lost 0 bases; unmatched junction nucleotides: 17. CDR3 DNA: TGTGCCTGGAGTGATTACTTTCCCCTGACAGGGGCGAGCTCTGGAAACACCATATATTTT. It codes for CAWSDYFPLTGASSGNTIYF.

This chain connects TRBV3-1 (or the pseudogene TRBV3-2) to TRBJ1-3, with D hard to call. This CDR3 contains 16 residues. CDR1 LGHDT and CDR2 YNNKEL come from the germline V gene (reference sequence). V was shortened by 2 bases and J by 9 bases, with 20 bases between the two germline ends. The CDR3 bases are TGTGCCAGCAGCCAAAGGGTTTTGGGAGCCATCTTCACCATATATTTT. This sequence encodes CASSQRVLGAIFTIYF.

This chain links TRBV5-1 with TRBJ2-7, with a possible D match to TRBD2 (6 bases). The CDR3 is 16 residues long. Germline V gene data show CDR1 as SGHRS and CDR2 as YFSETQ. With 1 base removed from V and 3 bases from J, the gap between germline ends came to 17 bases. The CDR3: CASSLQSSGRGYEQYF. In DNA form, the CDR3 reads TGCGCCAGCAGCTTGCAGAGTAGCGGTCGGGGCTACGAGCAGTACTTC.

This chain connects TRBV29-1 to TRBJ1-1; perhaps TRBD1 as D (6 bases). Between the trimmed V and J ends, which lost 6 bases and 4 bases, there was a span of 12 bases. This CDR3 has 12 residues. The germline V gene encodes CDR1 SQVTM and CDR2 ANQGSEA. CDR3 in DNA: TGCAGCGTAGCCGGGACATCCACTGAAGCTTTCTTT. It codes for CSVAGTSTEAFF.

V is TRBV7-2 and J is TRBJ1-1, with D unresolved. The CDR3 consists of 14 residues. CDR1 and CDR2 (germline): SGHTA, FQGNSA. V was pared by 6 bases and J by 0 bases, with 11 bases between. This chain's CDR3 is CASRPELMNTEAFF. CDR3 DNA sequence: TGTGCCAGCAGGCCCGAACTAATGAACACTGAAGCTTTCTTT.

The chain couples TRBV28 to TRBJ2-7; TRBD2 matches 13 bases. Trimming took 5 bases from V and 7 from J; bases not matched to a gene: 8. The CDR3 loop spans 15 amino acids. CDR1 is MDHEN and CDR2 is SYDVKM in the germline V gene. The CDR3: CASSTSGRVSGEQYF. The CDR3 bases are TGTGCCAGCAGTACTAGCGGGAGGGTATCGGGGGAGCAGTACTTC.

The chain recombines TRBV4-2 with TRBJ2-1; 9 bases line up with TRBD2. In germline, CDR1 is LGHNA, CDR2 YNFKEQ. CDR3 length: 16 amino acids. V lost 1 base and J lost 3; bases outside the gene matches: 4. The CDR3 region is CASSQVGREGYNEQFF. The CDR3 nucleotides are TGTGCCAGCAGCCAAGTTGGGCGGGAGGGCTACAATGAGCAGTTCTTC.

The table lists this clone with a few counts. The chain links TRBV11-1 to TRBJ2-1; the D is unclear. Looked up from germline, CDR1 is SGHAT and CDR2 is FQDESV (reference sequence). The germline V and J ends were trimmed by 5 bases and 2 bases, with 4 bases remaining between them. The CDR3 length is 12 residues. The CDR3 protein is CASSPTYNEQFF. The DNA for the CDR3 is TGTGCCAGCAGCCCTACCTACAATGAGCAGTTCTTC. The full variable domain, completed using reference TRBV11-1 and TRBJ2-1, is EAEVAQSPRYKITEKSQAVAFWCDPISGHATLYWYRQILGQGPELLVQFQDESVVDDSQLPKDRFSAERLKGVDSTLKIQPAELGDSAMYLCASSPTYNEQFFGPGTRLTVL.